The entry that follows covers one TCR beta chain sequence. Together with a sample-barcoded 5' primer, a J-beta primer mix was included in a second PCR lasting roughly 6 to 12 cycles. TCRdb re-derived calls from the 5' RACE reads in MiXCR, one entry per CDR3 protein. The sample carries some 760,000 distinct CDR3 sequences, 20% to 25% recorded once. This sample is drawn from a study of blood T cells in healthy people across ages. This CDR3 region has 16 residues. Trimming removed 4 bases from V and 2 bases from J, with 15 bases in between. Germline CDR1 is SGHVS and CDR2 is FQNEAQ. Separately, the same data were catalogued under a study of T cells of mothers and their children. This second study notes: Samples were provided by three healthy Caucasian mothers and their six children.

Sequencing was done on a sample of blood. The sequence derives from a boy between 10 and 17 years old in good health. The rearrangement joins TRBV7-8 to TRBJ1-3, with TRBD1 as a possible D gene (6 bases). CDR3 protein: CASSSAGQTTGNTIYF. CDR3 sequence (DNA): TGTGCCAGCAGCTCGGCCGGACAGACGACTGGAAACACCATATATTTT.